The 32 T cell receptor beta chains presented below share a single source sample, sequenced in a study of graft-versus-host responses after intestinal transplantation. TCRdb's table, derived via immunoSEQ multiplex PCR, lists solely in-frame clones and lacks some. Of about 120,000 clones detected, just under 95% appear once; the ten largest clones hold approximately 0.11%. These receptors have no known antigen. This specimen was unstimulated CD4+ T cells sorted from spleen or lymph node cells, taken before intestinal transplant. These TCRs come from a human donor who received an intestinal transplant.

This chain connects TRBV7-2 to TRBJ2-1; D not resolved. This CDR3 has 13 residues. Germline CDR1 reads SGHTA; CDR2 reads FQGNSA. Trimming left V 3 bases short and J 3 bases short, with 6 bases between. The chain's CDR3 is CASSFSFYNEQFF. The CDR3 DNA follows: TGTGCCAGCAGCTTCAGCTTCTACAATGAGCAGTTCTTC.

This sequence joins TRBV23-1 and TRBJ2-2; possible D gene TRBD2, 6 bases. TRBV23-1 carries the ORF label, with uncertain function. This CDR3 has 17 amino acids. V lost 3 bases to trimming and J lost 3 bases, with 17 bases between them. CDR3 bases: TGCGCCAGCAGTCATTTTAGAGGAGCGGGCGACACCGGGGAGCTGTTTTTT. Its protein product is CASSHFRGAGDTGELFF.

The rearrangement joins TRBV2 to TRBJ2-5; tentatively, D is TRBD1 (6 bases). Trimming stripped 3 bases from V and 3 bases from J, with 11 bases between. The CDR3 is 14 amino acids. Germline loops: CDR1 SNHLY, CDR2 FYNNEI. CDR3 DNA: TGTGCCAGCAGTGATCCCAGGGGAAAAGAGACCCAGTACTTC. It encodes CASSDPRGKETQYF.

CDR3 DNA sequence: TGTGCCAGCAGCCCCCGGACAGGGTACACTGAAGCTTTCTTT. Encoded protein: CASSPRTGYTEAFF. The V and J genes are TRBV7-2 and TRBJ1-1; the match to TRBD1 covers 8 bases. V was clipped by 5 bases and J by 3 bases; unmatched bases: 5. The CDR3 covers 14 residues. Per the germline V gene, CDR1 is SGHTA and CDR2 is FQGNSA.

The CDR3 protein is CASSVRTGTSGSYEQYF. The CDR3 DNA follows: TGCGCCAGCAGCGTACGAACCGGGACTAGCGGGAGCTACGAGCAGTACTTC. The chain recombines TRBV5-1 with TRBJ2-7, with TRBD2 matching 14 bases. The germline CDR1 and CDR2 sequences are SGHRS and YFSETQ. The trim removed 4 bases at V and 3 bases at J, leaving 9 bases unmatched. The CDR3 is 17 amino acids.

The chain carries TRBV2 and TRBJ2-3; TRBD2 matches 7 bases. The CDR3 loop spans 16 amino acids. Losses at the gene ends were 0 bases for V and 4 bases for J; bases not matched to a gene: 7. Germline lookup yields CDR1 SNHLY and CDR2 FYNNEI. CDR3 in amino acids: CASSEARRERSDTQYF. The DNA for the CDR3 is TGTGCCAGCAGTGAAGCGAGGCGGGAGAGGTCAGATACGCAGTATTTT.

V and J are TRBV6-6 and TRBJ1-1; D perhaps matches TRBD1 (5 bases). The germline CDR1 and CDR2 sequences are MNHNY and SVGAGI (reference sequence). The CDR3 totals 13 residues. V lost 2 bases, J lost 8 bases, and 12 bases lay in between. The CDR3 spells CASSYRLRGEAFF. The CDR3 DNA follows: TGTGCCAGCAGTTACCGGTTGAGGGGCGAAGCTTTCTTT.

The chain employs TRBV9 and TRBJ2-2, with D perhaps matching TRBD2 (5 bases). Trimming shortened V by 4 bases and J by 7 bases, and 8 bases separated the two germline ends. The CDR3 runs to 12 residues. Looked up from germline, CDR1 is SGDLS and CDR2 is YYNGEE. The CDR3 loop is CASSLAIGELFF. The CDR3 DNA is TGTGCCAGCAGCCTAGCCATCGGGGAGCTGTTTTTT.

V is TRBV7-8 and J is TRBJ2-2; the D gene is possibly TRBD1 (5 bases). Germline-derived CDR1 and CDR2 are SGHVS and FQNEAQ. Trimming took off 5 bases at V and 1 base at J, with 14 bases between the two ends. The CDR3 totals 16 residues. The CDR3 loop reads CASSVQGTRNTGELFF. Written as DNA, the CDR3 is TGTGCCAGCAGCGTCCAGGGCACAAGGAACACCGGGGAGCTGTTTTTT.

CDR3 sequence reads: CASSRDIAPYYEQYF. The DNA for the CDR3 is TGTGCCAGCTCACGCGACATTGCTCCGTACTACGAGCAGTACTTC. J is TRBJ2-7 and V is TRBV18, with no clear D. CDR1 and CDR2 (germline): KGHSH, LQKENI. The ends were cut back, 4 bases at V and 3 bases at J, with 16 bases in the middle. CDR3 length: 15 residues.

The rearrangement uses TRBV2 and TRBJ2-5; a possible D gene is TRBD2 (5 bases). Trimming pared 8 bases from V and 4 bases from J, leaving 20 bases between. The germline gives CDR1 SNHLY, CDR2 FYNNEI. There are 15 residues in the CDR3. The CDR3 DNA reads TGTGCCAGCCTTTCGGACTTCTCCGGAGGAGAGACCCAGTACTTC. Translation: CASLSDFSGGETQYF.

Points on this clone: The identical CDR3 is also encoded by other nucleotide sequences in the sample. This chain uses TRBV20-1 with TRBJ1-2; D uncertain. This CDR3 is 11 amino acids long. Trimming cost V 1 base and J 5 bases, with 5 bases left between them. Germline V gene sequence: CDR1 DFQATT, CDR2 SNEGSKA (reference sequence). The CDR3 region has the DNA TGCAGTGCTAGAGGGAGTTATGGCTACACCTTC. Its translation is CSARGSYGYTF.

DNA for the CDR3: TGTGCCAGCAGCTCTAGCGGACTAGCACACTACGAGCAGTACTTC. This codes for CASSSSGLAHYEQYF. The chain combines TRBV5-4 with TRBJ2-7, with 8 bases identical to TRBD2. This CDR3 contains 15 residues. The germline gives CDR1 SGHNT, CDR2 YYREEE (reference sequence). J was trimmed by 3 bases and V by 3 bases; bases with no gene match: 8.

V gene TRBV7-8 combines with J gene TRBJ2-1; D may be TRBD2 (5 bases). V was cut by 1 base and J by 9 bases, with 10 bases left in between. The germline V gene has CDR1 SGHVS and CDR2 FQNEAQ. The CDR3 runs 13 residues. The CDR3 bases are TGTGCCAGCAGCTTAGGGAGGTGGAGTGAGCAGTTCTTC. Protein sequence: CASSLGRWSEQFF.

This chain links TRBV7-9 with TRBJ2-7; 8 bases are a match to TRBD1. CDR3 size: 19 residues. The trim removed 1 base at V and 2 bases at J, leaving 16 bases unmatched. Germline-derived CDR1 and CDR2 are SEHNR and FQNEAQ (reference sequence). CDR3 bases: TGTGCCAGCAGCTTAGTTTTCACAGGACAGGGAACCGGGCCCTACGAGCAGTACTTC. Amino acids: CASSLVFTGQGTGPYEQYF.

The CDR3 region has the DNA TGTGCCAGCAGTTATGACAGGGCCCCCCTCGAGCAGTACTTC. Its protein is CASSYDRAPLEQYF. This chain connects TRBV6-1 to TRBJ2-7, with TRBD1 identical over 7 bases. Germline CDR1 MNHNS, CDR2 SASEGT. V was clipped by 5 bases and J by 6 bases; unmatched bases: 10. The length of the CDR3 is 14 residues.

Turning to this clone: At the DNA level, this CDR3 is encoded by other sequences in the same sample as well. The chain has TRBV6-1 and TRBJ1-1; possibly TRBD1 for D (5 bases). The CDR3 consists of 14 residues. Germline V gives CDR1 MNHNS, CDR2 SASEGT. V dropped 4 bases and J dropped 6 bases, with 15 bases sitting between them. CDR3 amino acids: CASSANRVGAEAFF. The CDR3, as DNA: TGTGCCAGCAGTGCCAACCGGGTGGGGGCTGAAGCTTTCTTT.

J is TRBJ1-2 and V is TRBV6-6; D is ambiguous. The CDR3 extends over 14 amino acids. Germline V gives CDR1 MNHNY, CDR2 SVGAGI (reference sequence). The V end lost 6 bases, the J end lost 4 bases, and 15 bases lay between the germline ends. The CDR3 protein is CASRRTGTPYGYTF. As DNA, the CDR3 is TGTGCCAGCAGGCGAACTGGCACTCCCTATGGCTACACCTTC.

The count of this clone is one. The rearrangement links TRBV6-5 to TRBJ2-5; 11 bases are shared with TRBD2. In germline, CDR1 is MNHEY, CDR2 SVGAGI. The CDR3 runs 16 residues. V lost 0 bases to trimming and J lost 5 bases; unmatched junction nucleotides: 5. In DNA, the CDR3 is TGTGCCAGCAGTTACTCGGTAGCGGGAGGGGGCGAGACCCAGTACTTC. Translating it yields CASSYSVAGGGETQYF.

V is TRBV6-5 and J is TRBJ2-3; 15 bases match TRBD2. The CDR3 extends over 16 amino acids. V lost 4 bases to trimming and J lost 4 bases; unmatched junction nucleotides: 3. Germline CDR1 is MNHEY and CDR2 is SVGAGI. CDR3 amino acids: CASSSRTSGRADTQYF. DNA of the CDR3: TGTGCCAGCAGTTCCCGGACTAGCGGGAGGGCAGATACGCAGTATTTT.

The CDR3 spells CASSESGGSNYEQYF. The CDR3 nucleotides are TGCGCCAGCAGTGAGTCGGGCGGGAGTAACTACGAGCAGTACTTC. This chain links TRBV10-1 with TRBJ2-7, with 7 positions matching TRBD2. Trimming cost V 0 bases and J 3 bases; bases outside gene matches: 5. CDR1 and CDR2 (germline): WNHNN, SYGVQD (reference sequence). The CDR3 covers 15 residues.

V and J are TRBV28 and TRBJ1-2; 7 nucleotides match TRBD1. The CDR3 covers 13 residues. The J segment lost 5 bases and the V segment lost 8 bases, leaving 8 bases of the junction unmatched. CDR1 MDHEN and CDR2 SYDVKM come from the germline V gene. CDR3 nucleotide sequence: TGTGCCAGCGGAAAGGGGGCAGGGTATGGCTACACCTTC. Translation gives CASGKGAGYGYTF.

J is TRBJ2-3 and V is TRBV18; the D call may be TRBD1 or TRBD2 (7 bases each). V was pared by 3 bases and J by 2 bases, with 12 bases between. Looked up from germline, CDR1 is KGHSH and CDR2 is LQKENI. There are 15 residues in the CDR3. DNA for the CDR3: TGTGCCAGCTCACCCCAGGGGGGGAACACAGATACGCAGTATTTT. Translation gives CASSPQGGNTDTQYF.

The rearrangement joins TRBV28 to TRBJ2-1; perhaps TRBD1 as D (6 bases). The germline gives CDR1 MDHEN, CDR2 SYDVKM. The CDR3 consists of 11 residues. Trimming stripped 1 base from V and 14 bases from J, with 9 bases between. CDR3 coding DNA: TGTGCCAGCAGTTTATATGGACAGAAGTTCTTC. Translated, it gives CASSLYGQKFF.

The chain uses TRBV7-9 and TRBJ2-5, with D hard to call. The better agreement between TRBJ2-7 and the DNA end casts doubt on the J call. Germline V gene lookup returns CDR1 SEHNR and CDR2 FQNEAQ (reference sequence). The CDR3 covers 12 residues. This CDR3 reads CASSLVGYEQYF. The CDR3 DNA is TGTGCCAGCAGCTTAGTCGGTTACGAGCAGTACTTC.

A note on this clone: Distinct nucleotide sequences in the sample also encode this CDR3. The rearrangement uses TRBV6-5 and TRBJ1-2; possibly TRBD1 for D (5 bases). V lost 0 bases, J lost 8 bases, and 7 bases lay in between. The CDR3 spans 12 residues. Germline V gives CDR1 MNHEY, CDR2 SVGAGI. For the CDR3, the DNA is TGTGCCAGCAGTTACTCTGGGGGAGGCTACACCTTC. Translation: CASSYSGGGYTF.

This chain joins TRBV13 and TRBJ2-3; the match to TRBD1 covers 7 bases. The V segment lost 2 bases and the J segment 3 bases; nucleotides outside the gene matches: 11. The CDR3 consists of 17 residues. Germline-derived CDR1 and CDR2 are PRHDT and FYEKMQ (reference sequence). CDR3 sequence (DNA): TGTGCCAGCAGCTTAAAATTTTTGGGCAGGGGGACAGATACGCAGTATTTT. Amino acids: CASSLKFLGRGTDTQYF.

The rearrangement uses TRBV15 and TRBJ1-2, with D perhaps matching TRBD1 (6 bases). V lost 0 bases to trimming and J lost 6 bases, with 11 bases between them. In germline, CDR1 is LNHNV, CDR2 YYDKDF (reference sequence). The CDR3 length is 14 residues. CDR3 residues: CATSRDWGADGYTF. For the CDR3, the DNA is TGTGCCACCAGCAGAGATTGGGGGGCGGATGGCTACACCTTC.

CDR3 in DNA: TGTGCCAGTAGTATAGACCAGACAGGGCTCTATGGCTACACCTTC. Encoded protein: CASSIDQTGLYGYTF. This chain connects TRBV19 to TRBJ1-2, with TRBD1 identical over 7 bases. Trimming cost V 0 bases and J 4 bases; bases outside gene matches: 5. The CDR3 sequence is 15 residues long. The germline gives CDR1 LNHDA, CDR2 SQIVND (reference sequence).

The chain links TRBV5-1 to TRBJ2-1, with 9 bases lining up with TRBD2. V was clipped by 1 base and J by 12 bases; unmatched bases: 11. Germline lookup yields CDR1 SGHRS and CDR2 YFSETQ. CDR3 length: 15 residues. The CDR3 DNA sequence: TGCGCCAGCAGCTTGCCTAGCGGGGCTCGGGGGGGGCAGTTCTTC. It specifies CASSLPSGARGGQFF.

The J gene is TRBJ1-2, the V gene TRBV7-9, with D maybe TRBD1 (6 bases). V was trimmed by 1 base and J by 1 base, leaving 13 bases between them. The CDR3 spans 16 residues. Germline loops: CDR1 SEHNR, CDR2 FQNEAQ (reference sequence). The CDR3 coding sequence is TGTGCCAGCAGCTTAGGAGGACAGAAAATTAACTATGGCTACACCTTC. It yields the protein CASSLGGQKINYGYTF.

A remark on this clone: Distinct nucleotide sequences in the sample also encode this CDR3. The J gene is TRBJ1-5, the V gene TRBV7-3; no firm D call. CDR3 length equals 14 residues. CDR1 is SGHTA and CDR2 is FQGTGA in the germline V gene. V was pared by 0 bases and J by 2 bases, with 5 bases between. CDR3: CASSLTGGNQPQHF. In DNA, the CDR3 is TGTGCCAGCAGCTTAACCGGAGGCAATCAGCCCCAGCATTTT.